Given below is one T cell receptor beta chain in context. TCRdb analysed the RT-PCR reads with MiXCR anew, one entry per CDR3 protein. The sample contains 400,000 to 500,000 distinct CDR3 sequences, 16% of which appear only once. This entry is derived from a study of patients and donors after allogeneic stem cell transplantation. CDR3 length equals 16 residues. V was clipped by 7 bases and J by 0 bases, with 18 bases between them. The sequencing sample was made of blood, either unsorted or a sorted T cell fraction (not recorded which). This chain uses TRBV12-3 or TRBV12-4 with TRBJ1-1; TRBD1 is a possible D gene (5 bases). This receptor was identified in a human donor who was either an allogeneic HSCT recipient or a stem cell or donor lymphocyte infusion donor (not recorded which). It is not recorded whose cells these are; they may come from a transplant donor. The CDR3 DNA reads TGTGCCAGCAACATAAATTCGGGACGGATGAACACTGAAGCTTTCTTT. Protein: CASNINSGRMNTEAFF.